This TCR beta chain came from a study of T cell repertoires in cytomegalovirus infection. As for the study in general: Newly reported HLA-C-restricted and thoroughly characterized HLA-B-restricted CMV epitopes were employed. Evidence of both CMV infection and a matching HLA type came from public TCR beta signatures.

One entry per CDR3 protein results from TCRdb running MiXCR on the reads. Among under 150,000 distinct CDR3 sequences listed, more than 30% were seen once. V gave up 6 bases and J gave up 1 base, with 12 bases separating them. The CDR3 extends over 14 amino acids. CDR1 MDHEN and CDR2 SYDVKM come from the germline V gene. Remarks on this clonotype: What it binds is unknown.

The receptor was isolated from a human donor in good health (CMV status not recorded). Some clones in this sample may be carry-over from other donors' samples. The chain recombines TRBV28 with TRBJ2-5; possible D gene TRBD1, 5 bases. Sequences were derived from CD8+ T cells from cultured PBMCs, sampled from culture after CMV antigen stimulation. The CDR3: CASRVGHPQETQYF. CDR3 in DNA: TGTGCCAGCAGAGTCGGACACCCCCAAGAGACCCAGTACTTC.